Listed here are 7 T cell receptor beta chains from one sample, sequenced in a study of tumor-infiltrating lymphocytes in primary liver carcinoma. With a constant-region primer, TCR beta cDNA was made from roughly 500 ng of total RNA. Library construction for TCR beta comprised three nested multiplex PCR rounds performed with slightly modified ARM-PCR. TRBV1-TRBV30 forward primers paired with a C-beta reverse primer drove the first two PCR rounds, about 11 cycles each. TCRdb called the multiplex PCR reads again in MiXCR, with one record for every CDR3 protein. The sample yields 95,000 to 100,000 distinct CDR3 sequences, around 73% seen once. For each extraction, RNA and DNA were obtained together from about 19-30 mg of unsorted bulk tissue. The sample consisted of liver tumor tissue from sampling region 2. Stated subset: tumor region T2, inferior pole. The receptors derive from a woman aged 55-70 years with primary liver carcinoma and hepatitis B virus infection.

In the case of this clonotype: Given a much more abundant clone one base away, this may be a read error. The chain links TRBV18 to TRBJ2-3, with TRBD2 matching over 12 bases. CDR3 length: 16 amino acids. CDR1 and CDR2 (germline): KGHSH, LQKENI. For the CDR3, the DNA is TGTGCCAGCTCCTTCTTAGGACTAGCGGGAACAGATATGCAGTATTTT. Residues: CASSFLGLAGTDMQYF.

V and J are TRBV12-5 and TRBJ2-6, with D possibly matching TRBD2 (5 bases). The CDR3 runs 15 residues. CDR1 is LGHNT and CDR2 is FRNRAP in the germline V gene. V was pared by 10 bases and J by 1 base, with 14 bases between. CDR3 sequence: CANGGRGSGANVLTF. The DNA for the CDR3 is TGTGCTAATGGAGGACGGGGTTCTGGGGCCAACGTCCTGACTTTC.

The rearrangement uses TRBV29-1 and TRBJ2-1; a possible D gene is TRBD2 (5 bases). The V gene's germline CDR1 is SQVTM and CDR2 ANQGSEA. CDR3 length: 16 amino acids. DNA for the CDR3: TGCAGTGCCAACGGCTGGAAAGAAGGGAGTCACGATGAGCAGTTCTTC. Its protein is CSANGWKEGSHDEQFF.

On this clonotype: One end of the junction is discordant with germline, which a read error may explain. The chain employs TRBV4-1 and TRBJ2-5, with D possibly being TRBD2 (6 bases). The CDR3 spans 16 residues. Germline values: CDR1 MGHRA, CDR2 YSYEKL. Here the CDR3 DNA reads TGCGTCAGCAGCTCCGGGGGAGGCTCCTCCCAAGAGACCCAGTACTTC. It encodes CVSSSGGGSSQETQYF.

This clonotype appeared a few times. A much larger clone lies a single base off, so this may be a read error. This chain connects TRBV4-1 to TRBJ2-5, with a tentative D call TRBD2 (6 bases). The CDR3 is made up of 15 amino acids. Germline V gene data show CDR1 as MGHRA and CDR2 as YSYEKL. Trimming pared 2 bases from V and 5 bases from J, leaving 15 bases between. The CDR3 bases are TGCGCCAGCAGCCAACTCCCATGGGGGAGGGAGACCCAGTACTTC. Amino acid sequence: CASSQLPWGRETQYF.

The chain is built from TRBV11-2 and TRBJ2-1; D gene unclear. Deletions cut 0 bases from V and 9 bases from J, with 15 bases between. Germline lookup yields CDR1 SGHAT and CDR2 FQNNGV. The CDR3 loop spans 15 amino acids. Here the CDR3 reads CASSLELAACSEQFF. The CDR3 DNA reads as TGTGCCAGCAGCTTAGAGCTGGCGGCCTGCAGTGAGCAGTTCTTC.

Comments on this clonotype: One end of the junction is discordant with germline, which a read error may explain. V usage is TRBV11-2 and J usage is TRBJ2-1; either TRBD1 or TRBD2 may supply D (6 bases each). Germline values: CDR1 SGHAT, CDR2 FQNNGV. This CDR3 has 13 residues. DNA of the CDR3: TGCGCCAGCAGCTGGTCTAGGGGGGCAGAGCAGTTCTTC. It encodes CASSWSRGAEQFF.